This T cell receptor (beta chain) was observed in a study of patients and donors after allogeneic stem cell transplantation. By frequency in the sample, this clonotype is medium-sized (0.01 to 0.1%). The junction had 10 bases not matched to a gene; V was cut back by 4 bases and J by 2 bases. The CDR3 runs 16 residues. The germline CDR1 and CDR2 sequences are MDHEN and SYDVKM. TCRdb itself ran the RT-PCR reads through MiXCR, one entry per CDR3 protein. The sample lists tens of thousands of distinct CDR3 sequences; about 28% were seen once. The sequenced sample consisted of blood, either unsorted or a sorted T cell fraction (not recorded which). The chain links TRBV28 to TRBJ2-7; 8 nucleotides line up with TRBD2. The source of this sequence is a human donor who was either an allogeneic HSCT recipient or a stem cell or donor lymphocyte infusion donor (not recorded which). It is not recorded whose cells these are; they may come from a transplant donor. CDR3 bases: TGTGCCAGCAGTTACCCCGGGAGGGGCGATACCTACGAGCAGTACTTC. It codes for CASSYPGRGDTYEQYF. The variable domain in full, completed from reference TRBV28 and TRBJ2-7, reads DVKVTQSSRYLVKRTGEKVFLECVQDMDHENMFWYRQDPGLGLRLIYFSYDVKMKEKGDIPEGYSVSREKKERFSLILESASTNQTSMYLCASSYPGRGDTYEQYFGPGTRLTVT.